Reported below is one T cell receptor (beta chain). The antigen is unknown. One end of the junction varies from germline; a read error may be responsible. Germline V gives CDR1 SGHTS, CDR2 YDEGEE. The CDR3 is 16 residues long. A modified ARM-PCR protocol with three rounds of nested PCR amplified TCRbeta. TCRdb ran MiXCR on the multiplex PCR reads and lists one entry per CDR3 protein. The sample has under 95,000 distinct CDR3 sequences, approximately 81% seen once; the top ten hold about half. This entry is derived from a study of tumor and adjacent non-tumor tissue in lung cancer. Whole-study context: There were around eleven adenocarcinoma, a couple of squamous cell carcinoma and 1 small cell lung cancer cases. Each sample yielded some 4 million productive TCRbeta reads on average. Study-wide results and limits: TCR diversity was significantly greater in tumor than normal lung tissue.

RNA was extracted from bulk tissue without any cell sorting. The normal lung tissue was taken more than 3 cm from the tumor edge. The sample consisted of distant non-tumor lung tissue. The receptor was isolated from a man between 60 and 75 years old with non-small cell lung cancer. The chain carries TRBV5-8 and TRBJ2-3; TRBD2 agrees at 14 bases. The CDR3 protein is CASSKGTSGSTETQYF. CDR3 nucleotide sequence: TGTGCCAGCTCGAAGGGGACTAGCGGGAGCACAGAAACGCAGTACTTT.